The 5 T cell receptor beta chains below come from one sample, sequenced in a study of radiotherapy plus CTLA-4 blockade in lung cancer. TCRdb's table, derived via immunoSEQ multiplex PCR, lists solely in-frame clones and lacks some. The profile covers nearly 110,000 clones, with 85% to 90% appearing a single time and under 3% taken by the ten largest. Source: peripheral blood, taken from a patient treated with radiotherapy plus ipilimumab. These receptors were obtained from a human donor with non-small cell lung cancer that progressed on radiotherapy plus ipilimumab. Some clones in this sample may be carry-over from other donors' samples.

The rearrangement uses TRBV28 and TRBJ2-1, with D possibly being TRBD1 (5 bases). V lost 5 bases and J 12 bases, leaving 17 bases between the germline ends. The CDR3 is 13 residues long. Germline values: CDR1 MDHEN, CDR2 SYDVKM. CDR3 residues: CASSTPQDIGQFF. CDR3 nucleotide sequence: TGTGCCAGCAGTACACCACAGGATATCGGGCAGTTCTTC.

V and J are TRBV2 and TRBJ1-3; D ambiguous. V shed 6 bases and J shed 1 base, with 4 bases lying between them. Germline CDR1 and CDR2: SNHLY and FYNNEI. CDR3 size: 12 residues. The CDR3 sequence: CASSLSGNTIYF. CDR3 DNA: TGTGCCAGCAGCCTTTCTGGAAACACCATATATTTT.

Of note for this clone: One end of the junction is discordant with germline, which a read error may explain. The rearrangement links TRBV7-7 to TRBJ2-5, with D unresolved. CDR3 length: 13 residues. CDR1 SSHAT and CDR2 FNYEAQ come from the germline V gene (reference sequence). CDR3 DNA: TGTGCTAGCAGCTTATCTGGACCGGAGACCCAGTACTTC. The encoded protein is CASSLSGPETQYF.

The CDR3 sequence: CASSPIDIMNTEAFF. Here the CDR3 DNA reads TGTGCCAGCAGCCCAATTGACATAATGAACACTGAAGCTTTCTTT. The chain links TRBV5-6 to TRBJ1-1, with no clear D. The CDR3 spans 15 residues. Germline V gives CDR1 SGHDT, CDR2 YYEEEE. The germline V and J ends were trimmed by 4 bases and 0 bases, with 13 bases remaining between them. The entire variable domain, with the rest obtained from reference TRBV5-6 and TRBJ1-1, is as follows: DAGVTQSPTHLIKTRGQQVTLRCSPKSGHDTVSWYQQALGQGPQFIFQYYEEEERQRGNFPDRFSGHQFPNYSSELNVNALLLGDSALYLCASSPIDIMNTEAFFGQGTRLTVV.

The chain links TRBV9 to TRBJ1-1; D gene ambiguous. The V gene lost 0 bases and the J gene lost 1 base, with 7 bases spanning the gap. The CDR3 spans 14 residues. Germline CDR1 reads SGDLS; CDR2 reads YYNGEE. The CDR3 loop is CASSVGDQNTEAFF. The CDR3 nucleotides are TGTGCCAGCAGCGTAGGTGACCAGAACACTGAAGCTTTCTTT.